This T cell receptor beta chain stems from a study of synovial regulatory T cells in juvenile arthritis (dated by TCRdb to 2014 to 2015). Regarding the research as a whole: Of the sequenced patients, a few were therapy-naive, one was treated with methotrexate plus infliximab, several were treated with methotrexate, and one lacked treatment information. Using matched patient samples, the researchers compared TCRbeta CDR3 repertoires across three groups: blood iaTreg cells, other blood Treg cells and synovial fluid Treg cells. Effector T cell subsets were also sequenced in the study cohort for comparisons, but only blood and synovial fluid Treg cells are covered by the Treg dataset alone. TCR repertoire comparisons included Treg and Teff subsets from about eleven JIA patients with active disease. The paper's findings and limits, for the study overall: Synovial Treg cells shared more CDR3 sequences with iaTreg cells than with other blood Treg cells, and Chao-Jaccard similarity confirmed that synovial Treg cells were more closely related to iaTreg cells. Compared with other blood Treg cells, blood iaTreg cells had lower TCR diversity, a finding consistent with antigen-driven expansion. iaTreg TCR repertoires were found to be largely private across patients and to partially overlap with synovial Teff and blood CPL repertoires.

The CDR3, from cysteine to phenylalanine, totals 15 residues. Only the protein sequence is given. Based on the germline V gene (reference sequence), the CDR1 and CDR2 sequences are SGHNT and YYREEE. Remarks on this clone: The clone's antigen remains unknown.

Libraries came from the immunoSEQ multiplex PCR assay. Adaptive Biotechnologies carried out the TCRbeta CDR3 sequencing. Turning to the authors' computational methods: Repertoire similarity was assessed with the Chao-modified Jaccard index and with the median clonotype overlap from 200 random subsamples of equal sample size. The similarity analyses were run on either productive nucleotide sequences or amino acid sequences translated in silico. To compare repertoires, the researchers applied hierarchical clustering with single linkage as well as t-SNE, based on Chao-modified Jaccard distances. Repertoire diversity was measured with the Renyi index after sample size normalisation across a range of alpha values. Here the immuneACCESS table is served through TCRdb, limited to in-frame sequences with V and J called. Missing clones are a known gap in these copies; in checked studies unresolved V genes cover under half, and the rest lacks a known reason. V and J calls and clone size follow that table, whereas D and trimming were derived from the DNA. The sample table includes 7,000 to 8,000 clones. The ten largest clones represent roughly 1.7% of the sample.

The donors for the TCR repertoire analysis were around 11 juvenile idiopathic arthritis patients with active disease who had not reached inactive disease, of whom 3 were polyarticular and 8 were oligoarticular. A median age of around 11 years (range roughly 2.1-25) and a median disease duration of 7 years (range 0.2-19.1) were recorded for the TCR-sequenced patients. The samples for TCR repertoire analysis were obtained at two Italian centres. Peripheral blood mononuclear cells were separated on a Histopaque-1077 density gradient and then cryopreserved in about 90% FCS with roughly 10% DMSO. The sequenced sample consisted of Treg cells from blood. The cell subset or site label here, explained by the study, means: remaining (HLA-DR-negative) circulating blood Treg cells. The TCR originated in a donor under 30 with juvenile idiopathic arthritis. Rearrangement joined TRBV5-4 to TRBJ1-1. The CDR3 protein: CASSLDPRNGVEAFF.